A single TCR beta chain is shown here with its context. Its antigen is unknown. This CDR3 contains 14 residues. V lost 3 bases, J lost 4 bases, and 12 bases lay in between. The data stem from a study of T cell repertoires in cytomegalovirus infection. Study context: Public TCR beta signatures were indicative of both CMV infection and a matching HLA type. General observations from the study: Cumulative public TCR beta family frequency identified carriers of CMV plus the relevant HLA. The response measured ex vivo was dominated by TCR beta clonotypes (HLA-C-restricted and CMV-specific).

Each CDR3 protein is one row after TCRdb ran MiXCR on the reads. Found here are about 740,000 distinct CDR3 sequences, about a third of them singletons; the top ten hold 2.8%. Sequenced input: PBMCs. The rearrangement joins TRBV12-3 or TRBV12-4 to TRBJ1-1; D is possibly TRBD1 (5 bases). This receptor was identified in a human donor in good health (CMV status not recorded). Some clones in this sample may be carry-over from other donors' samples. The CDR3 loop reads CASSFIQGITEAFF. The CDR3 DNA sequence: TGTGCCAGCAGTTTTATTCAGGGTATCACTGAAGCTTTCTTT.